The present entry profiles one T cell receptor beta chain with its context. Its target is not known. Using immunoSEQ multiplex PCR, the repertoire was profiled, and TCRdb retains in-frame clones only, with some absent. The sample contains 30,000 to 35,000 clones, approximately 82% of which appear only once. V was pared by 6 bases and J by 1 base, with 15 bases between. The CDR3 consists of 15 residues. CDR1 and CDR2 from the germline V gene are MNHNS and SASEGT. This sample was included in a study of OX40 agonist ivuxolimab in advanced cancers. Study in general: Cancers in dose escalation were hepatocellular, melanoma, renal cell and head and neck.

Notes on the study in general: There were, on average, more expanded clones in CD8+ T cells than in CD4+. Expanded peripheral T cell antigen specificity was not determined.

The sequence was obtained from an adult with an advanced solid tumor such as melanoma, head and neck, liver or kidney cancer. This specimen was CD4+ or CD8+ T cells sorted from blood, taken in a trial of the OX40 agonist ivuxolimab. The chain uses TRBV6-1 and TRBJ1-2; D is perhaps TRBD1 (6 bases). The CDR3 sequence is CASRPWAGVNYGYTF. The CDR3 DNA follows: TGTGCCAGCAGACCTTGGGCAGGGGTTAACTATGGCTACACCTTC.